These 18 T cell receptor beta chains were all obtained from the same sample, sequenced in a study of spatial heterogeneity in lung cancer. Study findings and constraints: The study found that expanded intratumoral alpha and beta TCR counts tracked tumor mutation counts.

The time point: sample taken at primary tumor resection. A single record per CDR3 protein comes from TCRdb applying MiXCR to the 5' RACE reads. The sample has about 3,300 distinct CDR3 sequences, approximately 16% seen once. Their specific antigens are unknown. The source material was lung tumor tissue, sampled at surgery. These TCRs come from a male donor with early-stage non-small cell lung cancer.

This clonotype has more than one count but fewer than ten. CDR3 DNA sequence: TGCAGTGCTACGTCTACCGGGACAGGGGCCCCCTACGAGCAGTACTTC. Translating gives CSATSTGTGAPYEQYF. The gene calls are TRBV20-1 and TRBJ2-7; 10 bases align to TRBD1. From germline, CDR1 is DFQATT and CDR2 SNEGSKA (reference sequence). The CDR3 runs to 16 residues. Germline trimming cut 4 bases from V and 2 bases from J; bases unmatched to any gene: 11.

This chain connects TRBV9 to TRBJ1-5, with D possibly matching TRBD1 (5 bases). In germline, CDR1 is SGDLS, CDR2 YYNGEE. Trimming pared 7 bases from V and 5 bases from J, leaving 16 bases between. The CDR3 spans 14 residues. CDR3 nucleotide sequence: TGTGCCAGCTCTGGACATTCATTAGATCAGCCCCAGCATTTT. Encoded protein: CASSGHSLDQPQHF.

This clonotype was found a few times. The V gene is TRBV28, the J gene TRBJ2-4; either TRBD1 or TRBD2 may fit D (5 bases each). V was shortened by 3 bases and J by 2 bases, with 8 bases between the two germline ends. Germline values: CDR1 MDHEN, CDR2 SYDVKM. The CDR3 is 14 amino acids. Written as DNA, the CDR3 is TGTGCCAGCAGTTTGAGGGGTTCCAAAAACATTCAGTACTTC. Translated: CASSLRGSKNIQYF. The complete variable domain, with remaining parts taken from reference TRBV28 and TRBJ2-4, reads DVKVTQSSRYLVKRTGEKVFLECVQDMDHENMFWYRQDPGLGLRLIYFSYDVKMKEKGDIPEGYSVSREKKERFSLILESASTNQTSMYLCASSLRGSKNIQYFGAGTRLSVL.

V and J are TRBV6-5 and TRBJ2-6; TRBD1 agrees at 8 bases. The CDR3 runs 17 residues. The J segment lost 8 bases and the V segment lost 3 bases, leaving 12 bases of the junction unmatched. Germline values: CDR1 MNHEY, CDR2 SVGAGI. The chain's CDR3 is CASSYAGQGRFSNVLTF. CDR3 nucleotides: TGTGCCAGCAGTTATGCCGGACAGGGAAGGTTTTCCAACGTCCTGACTTTC.

By sample fraction, this clonotype is medium-sized (0.01 to 0.1%). The chain links TRBV24-1 to TRBJ2-6; possibly TRBD1 for D (5 bases). V gave up 4 bases and J gave up 0 bases, with 9 bases separating them. This CDR3 is 16 amino acids long. Germline CDR1 and CDR2: KGHDR and SFDVKD. CDR3 in DNA: TGTGCCACCAGTGAGAGACAGAACTCTGGGGCCAACGTCCTGACTTTC. It yields the protein CATSERQNSGANVLTF.

This rearrangement joins TRBV25-1 to TRBJ2-1, with D maybe TRBD1 (6 bases). CDR3 length equals 14 residues. Trimming removed 2 bases from V and 6 bases from J, with 11 bases in between. CDR1 is MGHDK and CDR2 is SYGVNS in the germline V gene. CDR3 residues: CASSERQAGNEQFF. CDR3 sequence (DNA): TGTGCCAGCAGTGAACGACAGGCCGGCAATGAGCAGTTCTTC.

Relative to its sample, this clonotype is medium-sized. This chain connects TRBV18 to TRBJ1-1; D is uncertain. The CDR3 length is 14 residues. V lost 6 bases and J 1 base, leaving 12 bases between the germline ends. Germline loops: CDR1 KGHSH, CDR2 LQKENI. The CDR3 sequence is CASSRTGSNTEAFF. The CDR3 region has the DNA TGTGCCAGCTCCCGAACCGGATCGAACACTGAAGCTTTCTTT. The whole variable domain, remainder taken from reference TRBV18 and TRBJ1-1, is NAGVMQNPRHLVRRRGQEARLRCSPMKGHSHVYWYRQLPEEGLKFMVYLQKENIIDESGMPKERFSAEFPKEGPSILRIQQVVRGDSAAYFCASSRTGSNTEAFFGQGTRLTVV.

This clonotype was found a few times. The chain has TRBV3-1 and TRBJ1-1; 8 nucleotides agree with TRBD1. J lost 0 bases, V lost 4 bases, and 13 bases had no gene match. The V gene's germline CDR1 is LGHDT and CDR2 YNNKEL (reference sequence). This CDR3 has 18 amino acids. CDR3 sequence reads: CASSPPLRTGGLNTEAFF. CDR3 bases: TGTGCCAGCAGCCCGCCATTGCGAACAGGGGGGTTGAACACTGAAGCTTTCTTT. The full variable domain, with the rest looked up from reference TRBV3-1 and TRBJ1-1, is DTAVSQTPKYLVTQMGNDKSIKCEQNLGHDTMYWYKQDSKKFLKIMFSYNNKELIINETVPNRFSPKSPDKAHLNLHINSLELGDSAVYFCASSPPLRTGGLNTEAFFGQGTRLTVV.

In its sample, this clonotype is medium-sized. V gene TRBV28 combines with J gene TRBJ2-7; 7 bases are a match to TRBD1. The CDR3 totals 13 residues. V dropped 7 bases and J dropped 0; count of bases not matched to a gene: 3. Germline-derived CDR1 and CDR2 are MDHEN and SYDVKM. The CDR3 DNA reads as TGTGCCAGCAACCGACAGGGCTCCTACGAGCAGTACTTC. Its protein is CASNRQGSYEQYF.

This clonotype is labeled medium-sized. CDR3 region: CSAAMRQGHQPQHF. The CDR3 DNA reads TGCAGTGCCGCCATGAGGCAGGGCCATCAGCCCCAGCATTTT. The chain carries TRBV20-1 and TRBJ1-5, with D maybe TRBD1 (5 bases). CDR3 length equals 14 residues. The ends were cut back, 6 bases at V and 5 bases at J, with 17 bases in the middle. CDR1 and CDR2 from the germline V gene are DFQATT and SNEGSKA (reference sequence).

Relative to its sample, this clonotype is medium-sized. The chain recombines TRBV6-5 with TRBJ1-5, with D possibly being TRBD1 (5 bases). The CDR3 has 13 amino acids. Germline CDR1 and CDR2: MNHEY and SVGAGI. Trimming took off 0 bases at V and 7 bases at J, with 7 bases between the two ends. CDR3 DNA: TGTGCCAGCAGTTACTCTGGGGACCAGCCCCAGCATTTT. This sequence encodes CASSYSGDQPQHF.

The chain joins TRBV24-1 to TRBJ1-3, with D possibly matching TRBD1 (5 bases). Germline-derived CDR1 and CDR2 are KGHDR and SFDVKD. This CDR3 is built from 17 residues. Deletions cut 4 bases from V and 0 bases from J, with 15 bases between. CDR3 region: CATSDELQVGSGNTIYF. The CDR3 DNA follows: TGTGCCACCAGTGACGAACTACAGGTTGGCTCTGGAAACACCATATATTTT.

By sample fraction, this clonotype is medium-sized. The rearrangement joins TRBV5-1 to TRBJ2-3; 8 bases agree with TRBD2. The V gene end was trimmed by 4 bases and the J gene end by 5 bases; junction bases not matched to a gene: 15. The CDR3 sequence is 17 residues long. CDR1 is SGHRS, CDR2 YFSETQ, per germline. CDR3 nucleotides: TGCGCCAGCAGCCACCTTTCGACTAGCGCGAGGGGAGATACGCAGTATTTT. Its translation: CASSHLSTSARGDTQYF.

By sample share, this clonotype is large. This chain uses TRBV3-1 with TRBJ2-1; D gene unclear. The CDR3 spans 17 residues. Germline CDR1 and CDR2: LGHDT and YNNKEL (reference sequence). The V end lost 0 bases, the J end lost 7 bases, and 19 bases lay between the germline ends. The CDR3 DNA reads as TGTGCCAGCAGCCAAGACTTTCCTAGACGAGATGGTAATGAGCAGTTCTTC. It codes for CASSQDFPRRDGNEQFF.

Within the sample, this clonotype is medium-sized. The chain couples TRBV12-3 or TRBV12-4 to TRBJ1-5; D is ambiguous. Trimming took off 3 bases at V and 0 bases at J, with 6 bases between the two ends. The CDR3 is 14 residues long. DNA of the CDR3: TGTGCCAGCAGTTTTCTGAATAGCAATCAGCCCCAGCATTTT. This gives the protein CASSFLNSNQPQHF.

Comments on this clonotype: At one end the junction does not follow the germline gene, possibly because of a read error. The rearrangement uses TRBV5-1 and TRBJ2-7; unclear D gene. CDR3 length: 15 amino acids. Germline CDR1 is SGHRS and CDR2 is YFSETQ. CDR3 sequence: CTSSLDPQSTYEQYF. The CDR3, as DNA: TGCACCAGCAGCTTAGACCCTCAATCCACCTACGAGCAGTACTTC.

This clonotype rates as medium-sized. The CDR3 bases are TGTGCCAGCAGTTACCTTTCCGCCCGGGGAGAGCAGTTCTTC. Translated, it gives CASSYLSARGEQFF. This chain joins TRBV6-5 and TRBJ2-1; D perhaps matches TRBD2 (5 bases). The CDR3 consists of 14 residues. Trimming stripped 2 bases from V and 10 bases from J, with 15 bases between. The V gene's germline CDR1 is MNHEY and CDR2 SVGAGI.

Of note for this clonotype: Germline and junction disagree at one end, which may indicate a read error. The gene calls are TRBV6-1 and TRBJ1-5; no definite D call. CDR1 MNHNS and CDR2 SASEGT come from the germline V gene. The CDR3 covers 15 residues. The CDR3 DNA reads as TGTGTCAGCAGTGTGAGCAGCTATAGCAATCAGCCCCAGCATTTT. Encoded protein: CVSSVSSYSNQPQHF.